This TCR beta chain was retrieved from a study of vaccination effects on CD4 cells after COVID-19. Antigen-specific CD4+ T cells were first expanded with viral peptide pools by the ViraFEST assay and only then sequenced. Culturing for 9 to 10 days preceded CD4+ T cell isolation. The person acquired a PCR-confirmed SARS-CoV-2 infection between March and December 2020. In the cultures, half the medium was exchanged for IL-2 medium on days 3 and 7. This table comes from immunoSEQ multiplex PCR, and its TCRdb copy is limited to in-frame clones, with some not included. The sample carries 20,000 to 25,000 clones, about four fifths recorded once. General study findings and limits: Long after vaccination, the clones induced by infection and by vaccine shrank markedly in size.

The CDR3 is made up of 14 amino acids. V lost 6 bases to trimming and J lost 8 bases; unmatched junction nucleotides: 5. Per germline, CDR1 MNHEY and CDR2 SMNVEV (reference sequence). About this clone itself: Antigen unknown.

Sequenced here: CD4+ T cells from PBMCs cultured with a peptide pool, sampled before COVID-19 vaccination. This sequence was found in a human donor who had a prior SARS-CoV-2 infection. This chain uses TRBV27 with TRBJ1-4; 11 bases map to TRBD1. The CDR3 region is CASRGDRGAEKLFF. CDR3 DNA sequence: TGTGCCAGCAGGGGGGACAGGGGGGCGGAAAAACTGTTTTTT. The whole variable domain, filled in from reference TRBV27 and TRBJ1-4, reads EAQVTQNPRYLITVTGKKLTVTCSQNMNHEYMSWYRQDPGLGLRQIYYSMNVEVTDKGDVPEGYKVSRKEKRNFPLILESPSPNQTSLYFCASRGDRGAEKLFFGSGTQLSVL.